Each of the 4 T cell receptor beta chains below was sequenced from the same sample in a study of tissue T cells after allogeneic stem cell transplantation (dated by TCRdb to between 2022 and 2023). The sample's time point label, in plain terms: mouse harvest day 14 after allogeneic transplant. Mouse grafts combined 10^7 T-cell-depleted bone marrow cells with 10^6 splenic CD5+ T cells, given via tail vein injection. Libraries were built with the immunoSEQ multiplex PCR assay. Imported from immuneACCESS, the table was reduced by TCRdb to in-frame sequences with V and J called. These copies leave out some clones; in studies compared against another copy, an unresolved V gene accounts for under half, and the cause of the remainder is not known. The sample table records 5,000 or so clones; roughly 30% of these occur just once. The ten largest make up around 4.2% of the sample. Sequences were obtained from skin. Receptor source: a female BALB/c mouse given C57BL/6 T cells with graft-versus-host disease after an allogeneic hematopoietic cell transplant.

This clone was found a few times. Gene labels here are mouse ones. The CDR3 is cut off 1 residue early in the read; its end comes from the germline J gene. V and J are TRBV3 and TRBJ2-7, with no clear D. V lost 4 bases and J 0 bases, leaving 4 bases between the germline ends. The CDR3 covers 12 residues. Germline V gene data show CDR1 as SNHLY and CDR2 as FYNGKV (reference sequence). CDR3 bases read: TGTGCCAGCAGCTCACTCTCCTATGAACAGTAC. Translated, it gives CASSSLSYEQY. The whole CDR3 sequence reads CASSSLSYEQYF. The full variable domain, completed using reference TRBV3 and TRBJ2-7, is GPKVLQIPSHQIIDMGQMVTLNCDPVSNHLYFYWYKQILGQQMEFLVNFYNGKVMEKSKLFKDQFSVERPDGSYFTLKIQPTALEDSAVYFCASSSLSYEQYFGPGTRLTVL.

In regard to this clone: Gene names follow the mouse nomenclature. The CDR3 spells CASSFQNQAPLF. The CDR3 bases that were read are TGTGCCAGCAGTTTCCAGAACCAGGCTCCGCTT. The rearrangement uses TRBV15 and TRBJ1-5; D gene ambiguous. The CDR3 goes on 1 residue after the read ends, and that part is filled in from the germline J gene. This CDR3 is built from 12 residues. V was clipped by 3 bases and J by 4 bases, with 4 bases between them. The germline gives CDR1 SGHND, CDR2 FRSKSL. The full variable domain, in which reference TRBV15 and TRBJ1-5 provide the parts outside the CDR3, is DAGVTQTPRHEVAEKGQTIILKCEPVSGHNDLFWYRQTKIQGLELLSYFRSKSLMEDGGAFKDRFKAEMLNSSFSTLKIQPTEPKDSAVYLCASSFQNQAPLFGEGTRLSVL.

Details on this clone: Germline and genes here are mouse. The CDR3 DNA, read in part, is TGTGCCAGCAGCCGACTGGTTCCTAGTGCAGAAACGCTGTAT. It specifies CASSRLVPSAETLY. In full, the CDR3 reads CASSRLVPSAETLYF. The V gene is TRBV4, the J gene TRBJ2-3, with D tentatively TRBD2 (6 bases). Read sequence stops 1 residue before the CDR3 end, and the germline J gene provides the missing end. The V gene lost 5 bases and the J gene lost 0 bases, with 12 bases spanning the gap. Per the germline V gene, CDR1 is LGHDT and CDR2 is YNNKQL (reference sequence). The CDR3 has 15 amino acids.

Regarding this clone: Gene names denote mouse genes. Coverage ceases 1 residue before the CDR3 finishes, and the germline J gene fills in the end. The genes are TRBV12-1 and TRBJ2-5; the match to TRBD1 covers 9 bases. V trimming: 0 bases; J trimming: 2 bases; junction bases outside the gene matches: 2. This CDR3 has 15 residues. From germline, CDR1 is SGHSN and CDR2 HYEKVE. The CDR3 loop is CASSLRDRVQDTQYF. The sequenced CDR3 bases are TGTGCCAGCTCTCTCCGGGACAGGGTCCAAGACACCCAGTAC.